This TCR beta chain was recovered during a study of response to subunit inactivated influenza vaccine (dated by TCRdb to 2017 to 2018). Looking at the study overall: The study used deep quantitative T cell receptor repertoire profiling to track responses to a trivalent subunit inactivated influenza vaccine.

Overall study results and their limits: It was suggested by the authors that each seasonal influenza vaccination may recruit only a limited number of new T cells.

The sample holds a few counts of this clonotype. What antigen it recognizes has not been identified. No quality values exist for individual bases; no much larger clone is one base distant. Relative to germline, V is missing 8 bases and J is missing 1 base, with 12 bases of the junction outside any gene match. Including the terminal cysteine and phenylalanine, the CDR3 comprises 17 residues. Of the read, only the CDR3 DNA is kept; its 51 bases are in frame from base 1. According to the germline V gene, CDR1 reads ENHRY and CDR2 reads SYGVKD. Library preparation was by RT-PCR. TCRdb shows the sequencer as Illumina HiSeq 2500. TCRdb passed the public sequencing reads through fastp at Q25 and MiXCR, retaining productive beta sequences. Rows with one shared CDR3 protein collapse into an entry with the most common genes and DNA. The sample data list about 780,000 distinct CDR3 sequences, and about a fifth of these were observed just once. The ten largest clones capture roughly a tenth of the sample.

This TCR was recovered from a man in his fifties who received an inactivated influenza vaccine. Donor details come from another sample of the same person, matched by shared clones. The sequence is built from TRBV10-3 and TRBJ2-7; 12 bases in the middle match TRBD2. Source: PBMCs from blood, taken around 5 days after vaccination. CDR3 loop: CAIGGGLAGGGSYEQYF. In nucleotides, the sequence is TGTGCCATCGGAGGGGGACTAGCGGGTGGTGGGTCCTACGAGCAGTACTTC.